The subject of this entry is one T cell receptor (beta chain). The antigen is undetermined. The sample originates from a study of Ad26.COV2.S vaccination and SARS-CoV-2 variants. Findings and limits, study-wide: Placebo recipients showed lower spike-specific TCR breadth than vaccinees.

V was clipped by 7 bases and J by 2 bases, with 17 bases between them. Germline loops: CDR1 LNHDA, CDR2 SQIVND (reference sequence). CDR3 size: 15 residues. Treatment given: roughly 20 received Ad26.COV2.S at low or high dose, single or two shots; 5 received placebo; per-sample allocation not given. Specimens were obtained on day 63 following the first vaccine or placebo injection. Sequencing used immunoSEQ multiplex PCR; TCRdb keeps in-frame clones, though not all of them. The data show about 350,000 clones, approximately 90% seen once. This TCR was sampled from a person between 18 and 60 years old who received the Ad26.COV2.S COVID-19 vaccine or a placebo. The V and J genes are TRBV19 and TRBJ1-1; D possibly corresponds to TRBD1 (5 bases). Specimen: peripheral blood, collected in a trial of Ad26.COV2.S vaccine versus placebo. The CDR3 loop reads CASTSKPRENTEAFF. For the CDR3, the DNA is TGTGCCAGTACCTCAAAGCCCAGGGAAAACACTGAAGCTTTCTTT.